The 14 T cell receptor beta chains reported below all come from one sample, sequenced in a study of radiation and T cells in renal cell carcinoma. Sequencing was performed with immunoSEQ multiplex PCR; in TCRdb, only in-frame clones are kept and a portion is missing. The sample lists 120,000 or so clones, around 81% occurring once. Time point here: blood 2 weeks post-SBRT. Treatment specified: 15 Gy SBRT to primary tumor, nephrectomy 4 weeks later. The specimen comprised blood, sampled from a patient whose treatment included radiotherapy and nephrectomy. The receptors derive from a man in his fifties with renal cell carcinoma.

V and J are TRBV5-8 and TRBJ2-2; 8 bases map to TRBD1. Germline V gene data show CDR1 as SGHTS and CDR2 as YDEGEE. Germline trimming cut 2 bases from V and 4 bases from J; bases unmatched to any gene: 4. This CDR3 contains 15 residues. CDR3 in amino acids: CASSFRGLATGELFF. CDR3 coding DNA: TGTGCCAGCAGCTTCAGGGGGCTGGCCACCGGGGAGCTGTTTTTT.

V and J are TRBV27 and TRBJ1-1; D gene ambiguous. Trimming left V 2 bases short and J 0 bases short, with 7 bases between. Germline assignment: CDR1 MNHEY and CDR2 SMNVEV (reference sequence). This CDR3 comprises 14 residues. For the CDR3, the DNA is TGTGCCAGCAGTTTAAGGGTGATGAACACTGAAGCTTTCTTT. As protein: CASSLRVMNTEAFF.

V and J are TRBV6-5 and TRBJ2-7; 8 nucleotides line up with TRBD2. The J segment lost 7 bases and the V segment lost 6 bases, leaving 11 bases of the junction unmatched. CDR3 length: 14 amino acids. Germline CDR1 MNHEY, CDR2 SVGAGI. DNA of the CDR3: TGTGCCAGCAGGAGTGGGGCGGGGGGAAAGGAGCAGTACTTC. Translated: CASRSGAGGKEQYF.

The J gene is TRBJ2-1, the V gene TRBV9, with a possible D match to TRBD1 (5 bases). The CDR3 length is 14 residues. From germline, CDR1 is SGDLS and CDR2 YYNGEE. Deletions cut 3 bases from V and 9 bases from J, with 16 bases between. The CDR3 is CASSARQGTAEQFF. CDR3 bases: TGTGCCAGCAGCGCGAGGCAGGGCACGGCTGAGCAGTTCTTC.

The chain carries TRBV18 and TRBJ2-7; possible D gene TRBD2, 5 bases. The length of the CDR3 is 17 residues. CDR1 and CDR2 (germline): KGHSH, LQKENI. V was shortened by 0 bases and J by 0 bases, with 15 bases between the two germline ends. CDR3 residues: CASSPPHGGPISYEQYF. CDR3 DNA sequence: TGTGCCAGCTCACCACCCCACGGAGGCCCCATCTCCTACGAGCAGTACTTC.

CDR3 sequence reads: CASSQEVQGSTDTQYF. The CDR3 coding sequence is TGCGCCAGCAGCCAAGAAGTACAGGGGAGCACAGATACGCAGTATTTT. This rearrangement joins TRBV4-3 to TRBJ2-3, with 7 nucleotides matching TRBD1. The CDR3 has 16 amino acids. The V gene's germline CDR1 is LGHNA and CDR2 YSLEER. After removal of 0 bases from V and 0 bases from J, the junction contained 3 bases not matched to a gene.

V usage is TRBV11-2 and J usage is TRBJ2-7; 10 bases line up with TRBD2. Germline lookup yields CDR1 SGHAT and CDR2 FQNNGV. The length of the CDR3 is 17 residues. Trimming cost V 6 bases and J 3 bases; bases outside gene matches: 14. The CDR3 coding sequence is TGTGCCAGCAGAAAAGGCCTAGCGGGGGTTGGCCGCTACGAGCAGTACTTC. Encoded protein: CASRKGLAGVGRYEQYF.

The chain recombines TRBV7-9 with TRBJ1-5; 9 bases are shared with TRBD1. CDR3 length: 17 amino acids. The V gene's germline CDR1 is SEHNR and CDR2 FQNEAQ (reference sequence). V was clipped by 4 bases and J by 4 bases; unmatched bases: 11. CDR3: CASSSAGTGSRNQPQHF. DNA of the CDR3: TGTGCCAGCAGCTCAGCCGGGACAGGGAGTCGGAATCAGCCCCAGCATTTT.

V usage is TRBV29-1 and J usage is TRBJ2-7, with D tentatively TRBD2 (5 bases). The V gene's germline CDR1 is SQVTM and CDR2 ANQGSEA. This CDR3 spans 14 amino acids. Trimming removed 4 bases at V and 4 bases at J, with 17 bases between. This chain's CDR3 is CSVARAGDVYEQYF. As DNA, the CDR3 is TGCAGCGTTGCGCGGGCAGGAGATGTTTACGAGCAGTACTTC.

The chain links TRBV28 to TRBJ1-5, with D possibly TRBD1 on 6 matching bases. The CDR3 runs 16 residues. V gave up 7 bases and J gave up 3 bases, with 19 bases separating them. Germline V gene sequence: CDR1 MDHEN, CDR2 SYDVKM. For the CDR3, the DNA is TGTGCCAGCAAACATGGGGGGGGCGATTACAATCAGCCCCAGCATTTT. Translating it yields CASKHGGGDYNQPQHF.

The chain links TRBV18 to TRBJ2-3; no clear D. The germline V gene encodes CDR1 KGHSH and CDR2 LQKENI. The germline V and J ends were trimmed by 6 bases and 5 bases, with 12 bases remaining between them. This CDR3 spans 13 amino acids. CDR3 in amino acids: CASSPTPQDTQYF. In DNA, the CDR3 is TGTGCCAGCTCCCCCACCCCCCAAGATACGCAGTATTTT.

The genes are TRBV9 and TRBJ2-3; 8 nucleotides match TRBD2. Germline lookup yields CDR1 SGDLS and CDR2 YYNGEE. J was trimmed by 5 bases and V by 4 bases; bases with no gene match: 12. This CDR3 is built from 16 residues. CDR3 nucleotide sequence: TGTGCCAGCAGCCCTTACACGGGAGGGCCAGTAGATACGCAGTATTTT. Its protein product is CASSPYTGGPVDTQYF.

The chain carries TRBV19 and TRBJ1-1; 11 bases agree with TRBD1. Losses at the gene ends were 5 bases for V and 4 bases for J; bases not matched to a gene: 6. Germline CDR1 and CDR2: LNHDA and SQIVND (reference sequence). The CDR3 is made up of 15 amino acids. The CDR3 nucleotides are TGTGCCAGTAGTCTATCCGGGACAGGGGGCACTGAAGCTTTCTTT. It specifies CASSLSGTGGTEAFF.

The V gene is TRBV29-1, the J gene TRBJ1-2, with no clear D. The V gene lost 4 bases and the J gene lost 6 bases, with 9 bases spanning the gap. This CDR3 region has 11 residues. Germline values: CDR1 SQVTM, CDR2 ANQGSEA. The CDR3 coding sequence is TGCAGCGTTGTTGGGTGGGATGGCTACACCTTC. Amino acid sequence: CSVVGWDGYTF. The full variable domain, rest sourced from reference TRBV29-1 and TRBJ1-2, is SAVISQKPSRDICQRGTSLTIQCQVDSQVTMMFWYRQQPGQSLTLIATANQGSEATYESGFVIDKFPISRPNLTFSTLTVSNMSPEDSSIYLCSVVGWDGYTFGSGTRLTVV.